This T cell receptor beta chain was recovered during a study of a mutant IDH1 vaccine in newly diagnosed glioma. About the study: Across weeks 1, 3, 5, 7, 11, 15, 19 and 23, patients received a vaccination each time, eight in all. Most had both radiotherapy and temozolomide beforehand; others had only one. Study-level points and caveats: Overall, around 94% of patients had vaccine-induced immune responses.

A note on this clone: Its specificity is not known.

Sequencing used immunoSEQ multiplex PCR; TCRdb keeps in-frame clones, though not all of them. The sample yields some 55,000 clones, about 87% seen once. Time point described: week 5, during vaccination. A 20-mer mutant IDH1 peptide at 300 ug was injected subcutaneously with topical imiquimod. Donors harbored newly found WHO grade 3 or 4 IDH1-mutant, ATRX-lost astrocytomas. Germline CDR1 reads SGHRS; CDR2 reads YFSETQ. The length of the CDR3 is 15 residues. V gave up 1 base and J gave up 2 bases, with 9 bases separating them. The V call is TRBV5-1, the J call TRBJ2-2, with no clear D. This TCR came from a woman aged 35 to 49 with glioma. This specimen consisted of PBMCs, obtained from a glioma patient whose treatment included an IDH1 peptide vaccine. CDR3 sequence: CASSLTPGNTGELFF. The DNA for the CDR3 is TGCGCCAGCAGCTTGACGCCAGGCAACACCGGGGAGCTGTTTTTT.